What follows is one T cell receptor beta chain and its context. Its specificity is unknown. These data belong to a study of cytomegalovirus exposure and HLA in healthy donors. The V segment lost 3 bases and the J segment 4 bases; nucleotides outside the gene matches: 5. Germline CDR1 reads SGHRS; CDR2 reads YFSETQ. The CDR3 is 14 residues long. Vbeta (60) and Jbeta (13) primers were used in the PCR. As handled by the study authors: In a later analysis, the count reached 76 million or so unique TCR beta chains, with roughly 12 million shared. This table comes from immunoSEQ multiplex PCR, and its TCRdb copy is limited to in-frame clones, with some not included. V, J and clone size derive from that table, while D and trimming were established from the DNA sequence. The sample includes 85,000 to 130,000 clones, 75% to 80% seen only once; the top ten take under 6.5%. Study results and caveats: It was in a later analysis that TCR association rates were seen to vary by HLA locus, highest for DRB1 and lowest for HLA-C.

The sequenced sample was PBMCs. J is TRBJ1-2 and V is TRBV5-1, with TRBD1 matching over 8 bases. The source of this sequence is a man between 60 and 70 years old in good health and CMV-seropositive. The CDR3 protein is CASSSGQGGYGYTF. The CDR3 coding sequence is TGCGCCAGCAGCTCTGGACAGGGTGGCTATGGCTACACCTTC.